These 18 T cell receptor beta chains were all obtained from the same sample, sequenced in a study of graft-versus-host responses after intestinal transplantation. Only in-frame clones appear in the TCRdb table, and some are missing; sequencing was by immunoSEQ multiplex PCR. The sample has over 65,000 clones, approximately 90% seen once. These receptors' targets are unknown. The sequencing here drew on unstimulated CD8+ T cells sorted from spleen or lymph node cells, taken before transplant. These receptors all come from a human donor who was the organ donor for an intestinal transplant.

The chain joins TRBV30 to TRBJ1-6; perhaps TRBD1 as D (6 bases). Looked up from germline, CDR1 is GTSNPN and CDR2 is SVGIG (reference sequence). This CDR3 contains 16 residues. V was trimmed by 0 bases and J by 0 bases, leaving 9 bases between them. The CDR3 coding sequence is TGTGCCTGGAGTGTGGACAGAAGCTCCTATAATTCACCCCTCCACTTT. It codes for CAWSVDRSSYNSPLHF.

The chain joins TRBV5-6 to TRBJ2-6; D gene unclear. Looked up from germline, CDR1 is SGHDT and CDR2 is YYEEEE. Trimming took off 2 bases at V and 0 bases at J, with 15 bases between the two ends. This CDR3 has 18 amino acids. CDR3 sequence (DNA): TGTGCCAGCAGCTTTGTTGGCGGATCGCTCTCTGGGGCCAACGTCCTGACTTTC. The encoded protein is CASSFVGGSLSGANVLTF. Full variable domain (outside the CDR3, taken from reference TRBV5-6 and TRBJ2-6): DAGVTQSPTHLIKTRGQQVTLRCSPKSGHDTVSWYQQALGQGPQFIFQYYEEEERQRGNFPDRFSGHQFPNYSSELNVNALLLGDSALYLCASSFVGGSLSGANVLTFGAGSRLTVL.

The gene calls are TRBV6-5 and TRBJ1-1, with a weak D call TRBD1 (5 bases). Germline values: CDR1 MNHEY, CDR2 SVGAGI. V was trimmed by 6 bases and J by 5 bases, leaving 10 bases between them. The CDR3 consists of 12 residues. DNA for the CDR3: TGTGCCAGCAGGAGGGAGGGGACTGAAGCTTTCTTT. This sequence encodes CASRREGTEAFF.

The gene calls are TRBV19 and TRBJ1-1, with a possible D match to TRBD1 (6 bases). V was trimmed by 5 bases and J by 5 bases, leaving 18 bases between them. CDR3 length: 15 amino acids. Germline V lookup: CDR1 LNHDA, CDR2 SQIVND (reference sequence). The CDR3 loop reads CASSRLGGGQTEAFF. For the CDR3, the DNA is TGTGCCAGTAGTCGCCTGGGTGGGGGCCAAACTGAAGCTTTCTTT.

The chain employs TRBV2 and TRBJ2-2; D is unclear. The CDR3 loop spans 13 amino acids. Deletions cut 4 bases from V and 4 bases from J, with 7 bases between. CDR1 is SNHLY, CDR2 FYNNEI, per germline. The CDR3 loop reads CASSAPGTGELFF. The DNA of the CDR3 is TGTGCCAGCAGTGCGCCGGGCACCGGGGAGCTGTTTTTT.

Here the CDR3 DNA reads TGTGCCAGCAGTTTAAACGGACTAGCGGGAGCCGGCACAGATACGCAGTATTTT. Its translation: CASSLNGLAGAGTDTQYF. This sequence joins TRBV28 and TRBJ2-3; 13 nucleotides line up with TRBD2. The CDR3 consists of 18 residues. V was clipped by 2 bases and J by 1 base; unmatched bases: 6. Germline values: CDR1 MDHEN, CDR2 SYDVKM.

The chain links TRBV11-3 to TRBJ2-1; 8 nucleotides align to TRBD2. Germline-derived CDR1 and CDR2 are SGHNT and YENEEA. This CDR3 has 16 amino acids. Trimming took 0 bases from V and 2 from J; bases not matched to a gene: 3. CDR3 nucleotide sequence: TGTGCCAGCAGCTTAGATAGCGGGGATACCTACAATGAGCAGTTCTTC. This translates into CASSLDSGDTYNEQFF.

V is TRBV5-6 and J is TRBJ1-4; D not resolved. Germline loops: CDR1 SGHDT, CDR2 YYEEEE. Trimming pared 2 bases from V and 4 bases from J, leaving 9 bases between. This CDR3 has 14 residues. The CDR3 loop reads CASSLFGLNEKLFF. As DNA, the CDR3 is TGTGCCAGCAGCTTATTCGGGCTTAATGAAAAACTGTTTTTT. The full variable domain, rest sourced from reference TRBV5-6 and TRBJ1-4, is DAGVTQSPTHLIKTRGQQVTLRCSPKSGHDTVSWYQQALGQGPQFIFQYYEEEERQRGNFPDRFSGHQFPNYSSELNVNALLLGDSALYLCASSLFGLNEKLFFGSGTQLSVL.

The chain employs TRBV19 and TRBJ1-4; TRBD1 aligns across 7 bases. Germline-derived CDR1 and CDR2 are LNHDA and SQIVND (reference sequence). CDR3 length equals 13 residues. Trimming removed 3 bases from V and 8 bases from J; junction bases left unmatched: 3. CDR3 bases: TGTGCCAGTAGTATGCTCAGGGGGGAAAAACTGTTTTTT. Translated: CASSMLRGEKLFF.

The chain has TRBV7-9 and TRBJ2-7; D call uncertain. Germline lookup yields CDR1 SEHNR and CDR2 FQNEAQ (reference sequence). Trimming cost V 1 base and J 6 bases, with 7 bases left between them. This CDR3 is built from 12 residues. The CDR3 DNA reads TGTGCCAGCAGCTTAGACATCCGCGAGCAGTACTTC. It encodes CASSLDIREQYF.

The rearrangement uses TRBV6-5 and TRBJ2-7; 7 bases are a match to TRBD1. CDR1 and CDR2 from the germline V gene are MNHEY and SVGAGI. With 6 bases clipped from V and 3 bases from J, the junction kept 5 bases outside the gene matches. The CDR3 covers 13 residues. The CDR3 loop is CASSGTVGYEQYF. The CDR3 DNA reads TGTGCCAGCAGCGGGACAGTCGGCTACGAGCAGTACTTC.

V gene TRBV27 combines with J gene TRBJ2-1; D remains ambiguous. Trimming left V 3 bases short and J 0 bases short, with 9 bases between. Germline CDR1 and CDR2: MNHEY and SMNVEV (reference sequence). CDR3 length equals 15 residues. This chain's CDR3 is CASSFQSRSYNEQFF. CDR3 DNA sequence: TGTGCCAGCAGTTTTCAATCGCGCTCCTACAATGAGCAGTTCTTC.

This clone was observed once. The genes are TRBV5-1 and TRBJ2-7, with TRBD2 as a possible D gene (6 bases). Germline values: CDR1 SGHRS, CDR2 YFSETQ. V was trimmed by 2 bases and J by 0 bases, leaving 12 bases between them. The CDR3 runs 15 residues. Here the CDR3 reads CASSFAAGFSYEQYF. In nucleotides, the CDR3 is TGCGCCAGCAGCTTTGCAGCGGGTTTCTCCTACGAGCAGTACTTC.

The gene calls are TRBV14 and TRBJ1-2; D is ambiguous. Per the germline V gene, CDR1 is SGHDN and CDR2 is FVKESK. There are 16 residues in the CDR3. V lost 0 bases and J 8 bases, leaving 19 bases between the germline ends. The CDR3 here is CASSQDVARPTWGYTF. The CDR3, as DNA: TGTGCCAGCAGCCAAGATGTGGCCAGACCTACTTGGGGCTACACCTTC.

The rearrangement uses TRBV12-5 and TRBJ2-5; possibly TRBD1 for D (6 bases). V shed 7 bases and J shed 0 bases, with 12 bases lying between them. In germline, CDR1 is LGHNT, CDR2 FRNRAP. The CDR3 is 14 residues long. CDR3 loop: CASVQDSHQETQYF. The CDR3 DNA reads TGTGCTAGTGTTCAGGACAGCCACCAAGAGACCCAGTACTTC.

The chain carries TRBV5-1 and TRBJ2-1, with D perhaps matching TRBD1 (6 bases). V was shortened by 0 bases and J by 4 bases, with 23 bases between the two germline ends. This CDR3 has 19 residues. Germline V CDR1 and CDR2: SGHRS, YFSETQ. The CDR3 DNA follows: TGCGCCAGCAGCTTGGCCTATACGTCGGGGACAATAATTTACAATGAGCAGTTCTTC. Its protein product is CASSLAYTSGTIIYNEQFF.

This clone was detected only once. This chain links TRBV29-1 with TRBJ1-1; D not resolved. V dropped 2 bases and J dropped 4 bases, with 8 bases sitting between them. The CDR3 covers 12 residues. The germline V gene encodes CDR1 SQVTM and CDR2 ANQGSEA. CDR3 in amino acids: CSVEFRATEAFF. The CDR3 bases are TGCAGCGTTGAATTCAGAGCCACTGAAGCTTTCTTT.

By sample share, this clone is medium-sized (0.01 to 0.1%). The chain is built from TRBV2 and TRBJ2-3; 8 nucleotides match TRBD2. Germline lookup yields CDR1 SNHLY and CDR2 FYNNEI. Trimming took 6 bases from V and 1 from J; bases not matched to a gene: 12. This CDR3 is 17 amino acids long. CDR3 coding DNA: TGTGCCAGCAGCGGACGACTAGCGCCAGGCGGCACAGATACGCAGTATTTT. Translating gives CASSGRLAPGGTDTQYF.